This T cell receptor beta chain was captured by sequencing in a study of blood T cells in healthy people across ages. J was trimmed by 7 bases and V by 5 bases; bases with no gene match: 7. The germline gives CDR1 SNHLY, CDR2 FYNNEI. The CDR3 runs 14 residues. Each individual donor underwent a draw of roughly 10 milliliters of peripheral blood. For the second PCR, which ran for roughly 6 to 12 cycles, a sample-barcoded 5' primer and a J-beta primer mix were used. In TCRdb, the 5' RACE reads were re-called with MiXCR into one record per CDR3 protein. The sample consists of more than 800,000 distinct CDR3 sequences, under 30% of them appearing once.

The V gene is TRBV2, the J gene TRBJ1-4, with TRBD1 matching 7 bases. The sample was blood. The receptor was derived from an elderly woman in good health. The CDR3 here is CASSRQGVIEKLFF. In DNA form, the CDR3 reads TGTGCCAGCAGTCGACAGGGAGTTATTGAAAAACTGTTTTTT.